This T cell receptor (beta chain) was captured by sequencing in a study of blood T cell repertoires in COVID-19. Turning to the study itself: There were acute and convalescent COVID-19 samples, and they came from the United States, Italy and Spain.

In the original analysis: Amplifying reference gene primers gave estimates of nucleated cell counts. TCRdb's copy holds only in-frame clones and misses some; the assay was immunoSEQ multiplex PCR. V, J and clone size reflect that table, while D and trimming were determined from the DNA. The sample lists roughly 90,000 clones, around 80% occurring once. In germline, CDR1 is LGHNA, CDR2 YSLEER. The trim removed 0 bases at V and 7 bases at J, leaving 6 bases unmatched. The CDR3 runs 16 residues. Sequences were obtained from peripheral blood. The rearrangement joins TRBV4-3 to TRBJ2-1; 10 bases map to TRBD2. The sequence was collected from a woman older than 75 with active or convalescent COVID-19. For the CDR3, the DNA is TGCGCCAGCAGCCAAGATCTACTAGCGGGAATAAATGAGCAGTTCTTC. It codes for CASSQDLLAGINEQFF.